The entry below gives a single T cell receptor beta chain sequence along with its context. The antigen remains unidentified. Diagnosis rested on symptoms, serum thyroxine and TRAb, thyroid ultrasound, and orbital computed tomography. The CDR3 regions of TCR beta were amplified from RNA transcripts. The HTBI set primed first-round TCR CDR3 RT-PCR. TCRdb redid the calling of the multiplex PCR reads with MiXCR, one entry per CDR3 protein. Of 600,000 to 650,000 distinct CDR3 sequences listed, less than 25% were seen once; the top ten hold roughly a third. The V and J ends lost 1 base and 7 bases respectively, with 8 bases between them. CDR1 and CDR2 from the germline V gene are SGHKS and YYEKEE (reference sequence). This CDR3 spans 12 amino acids. This sample stems from a study of T cells in Graves' hyperthyroidism and ophthalmopathy. The study's findings and limits: Also found in blood were most expanded thyroid clonotypes above 0.001.

The receptor was derived from a young man with Graves' ophthalmopathy. The sample was blood. V gene TRBV5-5 combines with J gene TRBJ1-2; TRBD1 is a possible D gene (6 bases). The CDR3 nucleotides read TGTGCCAGCAGCTTGACAGGGAGTGGCTACACCTTC. It is translated as CASSLTGSGYTF.